A selection of T cell receptor beta chains follows, all from one sample in a study of technical replicates of blood from several donors. TCRdb's table, derived via immunoSEQ multiplex PCR, lists solely in-frame clones and lacks some. The data hold roughly 59,000 clones, with 70% to 90% observed a single time. The specimen sequenced was PBMCs. The receptors come from a human donor in good health. Some clones in this sample may be carry-over from other donors' samples. CDR3s include the opening cysteine and the closing phenylalanine or tryptophan. The D gene is left open where the match is weak. Clone size is stated in some rows and not others, as once, few, many or a class when expanded.

J: TRBJ1-2; size: NA; D: NA; V: TRBV7-9; DNA: TGTGCCAGCAGCTTAGGCGGGTTGGGCTATGGCTACACCTTC; CDR3: CASSLGGLGYGYTF
J: TRBJ2-5; size: NA; D: NA; V: TRBV5-5; DNA: TGTGCCAGCAGACAGTTGGCTGTCTCGGAGACCCAGTACTTC; CDR3: CASRQLAVSETQYF
J: TRBJ1-4; size: once; D: NA; V: TRBV19; DNA: TGTGCCAGTAGTTCAGCGGGGACACCCATTAATGAAAAACTGTTTTTT; CDR3: CASSSAGTPINEKLFF
J: TRBJ2-1; size: NA; D: NA; V: TRBV7-8; DNA: TGTGCCAGCAGCTTAGCGGGAGCTGTCGGGATGAATGAGCAGTTCTTC; CDR3: CASSLAGAVGMNEQFF
J: TRBJ1-2; size: NA; D: NA; V: TRBV29-1; DNA: TGCAGCGTTGAAGACGGCTCGGGAGTGGTGGATGGCTACACCTTC; CDR3: CSVEDGSGVVDGYTF
J: TRBJ1-6; size: NA; D: NA; V: TRBV6-5; DNA: TGTGCCAGCAGTTTCGGCGTATCCCTCGGCGGTTCACCCCTCCACTTT; CDR3: CASSFGVSLGGSPLHF
J: TRBJ1-4; size: NA; D: NA; V: TRBV6-5; DNA: TGTGCCAGCAGCTTAGACAACGGGGGGGAAAAACTGTTTTTT; CDR3: CASSLDNGGEKLFF
J: TRBJ2-1; size: NA; D: TRBD1; V: TRBV5-6; DNA: TGTGCCAGCAGCTTTCTTACCGGGACAGGCCGCAATGAGCAGTTCTTC; CDR3: CASSFLTGTGRNEQFF
J: TRBJ2-2; size: few; D: NA; V: TRBV7-9; DNA: TGTGCCAGCAGCTGGGGCGGGACGGCGGGGTCCGGGGAGCTGTTTTTT; CDR3: CASSWGGTAGSGELFF
J: TRBJ2-1; size: NA; D: NA; V: TRBV19; DNA: TGTGCCAGTAGTAGAGGAGGACCAGCGTACAATGAGCAGTTCTTC; CDR3: CASSRGGPAYNEQFF
J: TRBJ1-5; size: NA; D: TRBD1; V: TRBV6-1; DNA: TGTGCCAGCAGCCCCAACAGGGGAGGTCAGCCCCAGCATTTT; CDR3: CASSPNRGGQPQHF
J: TRBJ1-2; size: NA; D: NA; V: TRBV29-1; DNA: TGCAGCGCTACCAATCAGGGGCTGGGGTATGGCTACACCTTC; CDR3: CSATNQGLGYGYTF
J: TRBJ2-1; size: NA; D: NA; V: TRBV7-2; DNA: TGTGCCAGCAGCCATTCCCCCCAGGCTGTTAATGAGCAGTTCTTC; CDR3: CASSHSPQAVNEQFF
J: TRBJ2-5; size: NA; D: NA; V: TRBV18; DNA: TGTGCCAGCTCACCAGGGGGCGGCCGACAAGAGACCCAGTACTTC; CDR3: CASSPGGGRQETQYF
J: TRBJ2-3; size: NA; D: TRBD1; V: TRBV7-2; DNA: TGTGCCAGCAGCGTGGGGCAGGGGGCGCATACGCAGTATTTT; CDR3: CASSVGQGAHTQYF
J: TRBJ1-4; size: NA; D: NA; V: TRBV12-5; DNA: TGTGCTAGTGGCCCGCGGGGGGCGGTCGGAGAAAAACTGTTTTTT; CDR3: CASGPRGAVGEKLFF
J: TRBJ1-2; size: NA; D: TRBD1; V: TRBV18; DNA: TGTGCCAGCTCACCAGACAGGGACTATGGCTACACCTTC; CDR3: CASSPDRDYGYTF
J: TRBJ2-2; size: NA; D: NA; V: TRBV6-6; DNA: TGTGCCAGCAGTTCCATGCCGGGTACCGGGGAGCTGTTTTTT; CDR3: CASSSMPGTGELFF
J: TRBJ2-5; size: once; D: TRBD2; V: TRBV7-2; DNA: TGTGCCAGCAGCTCCCGTGGGGCGGGGGAAGAGACCCAGTACTTC; CDR3: CASSSRGAGEETQYF
J: TRBJ2-1; size: once; D: TRBD2; V: TRBV6-5; DNA: TGTGCCAGCAACAGCGGGGGGTACGATGAGCAGTTCTTC; CDR3: CASNSGGYDEQFF
J: TRBJ2-3; size: NA; D: NA; V: TRBV11-3; DNA: TGTGCCAGCAGCTTCTCTATTAAAGATACGCAGTATTTT; CDR3: CASSFSIKDTQYF
J: TRBJ2-1; size: NA; D: NA; V: TRBV29-1; DNA: TGCAGCGTAGAGGGCCCACTCTACAATGAGCAGTTCTTC; CDR3: CSVEGPLYNEQFF
J: TRBJ1-1; size: once; D: TRBD1; V: TRBV30; DNA: TGTGCCTGGAGTGCCCAGGGACAGGGGTATACGCCTGAAGCTTTCTTT; CDR3: CAWSAQGQGYTPEAFF
J: TRBJ2-5; size: NA; D: TRBD1; V: TRBV7-2; DNA: TGTGCCAGCAGCTTGACAGGGGTGGAGACCCAGTACTTC; CDR3: CASSLTGVETQYF
J: TRBJ2-7; size: NA; D: NA; V: TRBV27; DNA: TGTGCCAGCAGAGACAGGCAGTACGAGCAGTACTTC; CDR3: CASRDRQYEQYF
J: TRBJ2-2; size: NA; D: TRBD2; V: TRBV5-1; DNA: TGCGCCAGCAGCTTGGCGTCTCGACTAGCGGGAAGCACCGGGGAGCTGTTTTTT; CDR3: CASSLASRLAGSTGELFF
J: TRBJ2-2; size: once; D: TRBD2; V: TRBV19; DNA: TGTGCCAGTAAGGGGACTAGCGGGAGTGGAACTGGGACCGGGGAGCTGTTTTTT; CDR3: CASKGTSGSGTGTGELFF
J: TRBJ2-5; size: NA; D: NA; V: TRBV7-6; DNA: TGTGCCAGCAGCTTAGTCTCAGGGGTAGAGACCCAGTACTTC; CDR3: CASSLVSGVETQYF
J: TRBJ2-7; size: NA; D: NA; V: TRBV6-5; DNA: TGTGCCAGCAGTTACGAGGGAGGCACCTACGAGCAGTACTTC; CDR3: CASSYEGGTYEQYF
J: TRBJ2-2; size: NA; D: NA; V: TRBV9; DNA: TGTGCCAGCAGCGTAAGTCAGGGAATCGGGGAGCTGTTTTTT; CDR3: CASSVSQGIGELFF
J: TRBJ2-7; size: once; D: NA; V: TRBV7-9; DNA: TGTGCCAGCAGCCCCCGGGACTTCGAGCAGTACTTC; CDR3: CASSPRDFEQYF
J: TRBJ1-4; size: NA; D: NA; V: TRBV6-6; DNA: TGTGCCAGCAGTAAGGGTAGGGGGAGTAATGAAAAACTGTTTTTT; CDR3: CASSKGRGSNEKLFF
J: TRBJ2-1; size: NA; D: NA; V: TRBV4-1; DNA: TGCGCCAGCAGCCAAGGCTGGGGGCGCGAGGGTGAGCAGTTCTTC; CDR3: CASSQGWGREGEQFF
J: TRBJ2-7; size: few; D: TRBD2; V: TRBV5-3; DNA: TGTGCCAGAAGTAATCTCGGACTAGCGGGAGCATACGAGCAGTACTTC; CDR3: CARSNLGLAGAYEQYF
J: TRBJ2-5; size: NA; D: NA; V: TRBV5-1; DNA: TGCGCCAGCAGCCCTGGCTGGGGGGGGCAGACCCAGTACTTC; CDR3: CASSPGWGGQTQYF
J: TRBJ1-5; size: NA; D: TRBD1; V: TRBV18; DNA: TGTGCCAGCTCTTTAGACAGGGATCAGCCCCAGCATTTT; CDR3: CASSLDRDQPQHF
J: TRBJ2-2; size: NA; D: NA; V: TRBV10-3; DNA: TGTGCCATCAGTGAGTCCCTAGCGTACCCCGGGGAGCTGTTTTTT; CDR3: CAISESLAYPGELFF
J: TRBJ2-2; size: NA; D: NA; V: TRBV15; DNA: TGTGCCACCAGCCAGGGGTCGGACACCGGGGAGCTGTTTTTT; CDR3: CATSQGSDTGELFF
J: TRBJ1-2; size: NA; D: NA; V: TRBV9; DNA: TGTGCCAGCAGCGTCCCAGGGATGGGCTATGGCTACACCTTC; CDR3: CASSVPGMGYGYTF
J: TRBJ1-4; size: NA; D: TRBD1; V: TRBV4-1; DNA: TGCGCCAGCAGCCAAGACTACAGGGGATTACTCGAAAAACTGTTTTTT; CDR3: CASSQDYRGLLEKLFF
J: TRBJ2-1; size: NA; D: NA; V: TRBV20-1; DNA: TGCAGTGCTAGAGGCGGGACCCAGCAGTTCTTC; CDR3: CSARGGTQQFF
J: TRBJ2-7; size: NA; D: TRBD2; V: TRBV7-2; DNA: TGTGCCAGCAGCTTAGTCTCACTAGCGGGAGGGGGCGAGCAGTACTTC; CDR3: CASSLVSLAGGGEQYF
J: TRBJ2-3; size: NA; D: TRBD2; V: TRBV5-1; DNA: TGCGCCAGCAGCTTCGGCGGGGGAAGCACAGATACGCAGTATTTT; CDR3: CASSFGGGSTDTQYF
J: TRBJ1-5; size: NA; D: TRBD1; V: TRBV4-1; DNA: TGCGCCAGCAGCCAAGATTGGACAGGGAGGGTATCAAGCAATCAGCCCCAGCATTTT; CDR3: CASSQDWTGRVSSNQPQHF
J: TRBJ2-4; size: once; D: TRBD1; V: TRBV7-9; DNA: TGTGCCAGCAGCGACGGACAGGGGGCGGTCAAAAACATTCAGTACTTC; CDR3: CASSDGQGAVKNIQYF
J: TRBJ2-7; size: NA; D: TRBD2; V: TRBV7-9; DNA: TGTGCCAGCACAATCAGGACTAGCGGGAGTCTCGCGGAGCAGTACTTC; CDR3: CASTIRTSGSLAEQYF
J: TRBJ2-1; size: once; D: TRBD1; V: TRBV4-1; DNA: TGCGCCAGCAGCCAGTATTCAGGGGGCCCTCACAATGAGCAGTTCTTC; CDR3: CASSQYSGGPHNEQFF
J: TRBJ2-5; size: NA; D: TRBD1; V: TRBV2; DNA: TGTGCCAGCAGCAGGGACAGGGGAGAACAAGAGACCCAGTACTTC; CDR3: CASSRDRGEQETQYF
J: TRBJ2-7; size: NA; D: TRBD1; V: TRBV4-2; DNA: TGTGCCAGCAGCCAAGATCGGGGACAGGCCTACGAGCAGTACTTC; CDR3: CASSQDRGQAYEQYF
J: TRBJ2-1; size: NA; D: TRBD1; V: TRBV10-3; DNA: TGTGCCATCAGTGAGGGGAAGGACAGGTCCGACAATGAGCAGTTCTTC; CDR3: CAISEGKDRSDNEQFF
J: TRBJ1-1; size: NA; D: NA; V: TRBV5-1; DNA: TGCGCCAGCAGCTCATGGGGCAGCACTGAAGCTTTCTTT; CDR3: CASSSWGSTEAFF
J: TRBJ2-2; size: NA; D: TRBD2; V: TRBV10-3; DNA: TGTGCCATCAGTGAATCTAAAGGGACTAGCGGGAGGAAAACCGGGGAGCTGTTTTTT; CDR3: CAISESKGTSGRKTGELFF
J: TRBJ2-3; size: NA; D: NA; V: TRBV7-2; DNA: TGTGCCAGCACCAAGGGGGGGGCCATTTTGGATACGCAGTATTTT; CDR3: CASTKGGAILDTQYF
J: TRBJ2-3; size: NA; D: TRBD2; V: TRBV9; DNA: TGTGCCAGCAGCGCCCTTACGGGGGGGCCTGGGCATACGCAGTATTTT; CDR3: CASSALTGGPGHTQYF
J: TRBJ1-4; size: once; D: TRBD1; V: TRBV7-9; DNA: TGTGCCAGCAGCTTAGCCTCAGGACAGGGAGGCGAAAAACTGTTTTTT; CDR3: CASSLASGQGGEKLFF
J: TRBJ2-1; size: NA; D: TRBD2; V: TRBV7-8; DNA: TGTGCCAGCAGCCCCCCTCTGCGGGAGGGTTGGAATGAGCAGTTCTTC; CDR3: CASSPPLREGWNEQFF
J: TRBJ2-2; size: NA; D: NA; V: TRBV5-4; DNA: TGTGCCAGCAGCTTGTTCAGGGGGAACACCGGGGAGCTGTTTTTT; CDR3: CASSLFRGNTGELFF
J: TRBJ2-5; size: NA; D: NA; V: TRBV7-7; DNA: TGTGCCAGCAGCCTGGGACTGAAAGAGACCCAGTACTTC; CDR3: CASSLGLKETQYF
J: TRBJ2-5; size: NA; D: TRBD2; V: TRBV5-1; DNA: TGCGCCAGCAGCTTAAAGTTTGGCGGGGGGCCCGGGGAGACCCAGTACTTC; CDR3: CASSLKFGGGPGETQYF